One and the same sample provided the 11 T cell receptor beta chains below, sequenced in a study of blood T cells in healthy people across ages. PCR was performed a second time for roughly 7 to 12 cycles using a sample-barcoded 5' primer and a J-beta primer mix. TCRdb reprocessed the 5' RACE reads via MiXCR and lists one record per CDR3 protein. The table records some 900,000 distinct CDR3 sequences, more than 25% of them present only once. Sequenced material: blood. These receptors were taken from a woman of 80 years or more in good health.

This clonotype was observed many times. The chain carries TRBV6-2 or TRBV6-3 and TRBJ1-2, with a possible D match to TRBD1 (5 bases). This CDR3 has 18 amino acids. The V end lost 0 bases, the J end lost 2 bases, and 19 bases lay between the germline ends. Germline-derived CDR1 and CDR2 are MNHEY and SVGEGT. The CDR3 DNA reads as TGTGCCAGCAGTTACTCGAAAGGGGTAATCCCGGCGAACTATGGCTACACCTTC. It yields the protein CASSYSKGVIPANYGYTF.

This clonotype came up many times. V and J are TRBV5-6 and TRBJ2-7, with 8 bases that match TRBD2. Germline CDR1 and CDR2: SGHDT and YYEEEE. J gave up 5 bases and V 5 bases, and 12 bases lay outside the gene matches. The CDR3 has 15 residues. CDR3 sequence reads: CASRPGLGSPDEQYF. In DNA, the CDR3 is TGTGCCAGCAGGCCGGGACTAGGGTCGCCAGACGAGCAGTACTTC.

A note on this clonotype: This may be a read error, as it is one base from a much larger clone. The V and J genes are TRBV9 and TRBJ2-5, with a possible D match to TRBD2 (6 bases). Germline-derived CDR1 and CDR2 are SGDLS and YYNGEE. Trimming left V 3 bases short and J 5 bases short, with 17 bases between. This CDR3 region has 15 residues. The CDR3 nucleotides read TGTGCCAGCAGCGCTTCCGGGGAGGCCAGGGAGACCCAGTACTTC. This codes for CASSASGEARETQYF.

This clonotype occurred a few times. An end of the junction does not agree with germline; a read error may underlie this. V is TRBV29-1 and J is TRBJ1-1; no reliable D call. The CDR3 loop spans 13 amino acids. In germline, CDR1 is SQVTM, CDR2 ANQGSEA. DNA for the CDR3: TGCAGCGTTGAGCGAACCGAGAACACCGAAGCTTTCTTT. Translation gives CSVERTENTEAFF. The variable domain in full, with the rest retrieved from reference TRBV29-1 and TRBJ1-1, is SAVISQKPSRDICQRGTSLTIQCQVDSQVTMMFWYRQQPGQSLTLIATANQGSEATYESGFVIDKFPISRPNLTFSTLTVSNMSPEDSSIYLCSVERTENTEAFFGQGTRLTVV.

The sample holds a few counts of this clonotype. The chain recombines TRBV20-1 with TRBJ2-3; D not resolved. This CDR3 is built from 15 residues. V was clipped by 5 bases and J by 0 bases, with 15 bases between them. The germline V gene encodes CDR1 DFQATT and CDR2 SNEGSKA (reference sequence). DNA of the CDR3: TGCAGTGCTCCAAATGCGGTTACTAGCACAGATACGCAGTATTTT. It specifies CSAPNAVTSTDTQYF.

J is TRBJ2-7 and V is TRBV4-1, with TRBD1 identical over 7 bases. Germline CDR1 reads MGHRA; CDR2 reads YSYEKL. The CDR3 sequence is 15 residues long. J lost 1 base, V lost 4 bases, and 7 bases had no gene match. This CDR3 reads CASSRMGDSSYEQYF. CDR3 in DNA: TGCGCCAGCAGCCGGATGGGGGACAGTTCCTACGAGCAGTACTTC.

This clonotype has only a few counts. The rearrangement uses TRBV25-1 and TRBJ1-1, with D perhaps matching TRBD1 (6 bases). V lost 3 bases and J lost 5, with 19 bases in between. Germline V CDR1 and CDR2: MGHDK, SYGVNS. The CDR3 runs 16 residues. The CDR3 nucleotides are TGTGCCAGCAGTGATCGAAGGGGGACTGCGGGGACTGAAGCTTTCTTT. It specifies CASSDRRGTAGTEAFF.

In the case of this clonotype: This may stem from a read error, because a much larger clone lies one nucleotide away. This chain links TRBV6-2 or TRBV6-3 with TRBJ2-1; perhaps D is TRBD1 or TRBD2 (6 bases each). Germline V CDR1 and CDR2: MNHEY, SVGEGT. The CDR3 covers 15 residues. As DNA, the CDR3 is TGTGCCAGCAGTTGGGGGGCGGGGACCTACAATAAGCAGTTCTTC. The encoded protein is CASSWGAGTYNKQFF.

This clonotype was seen a handful of times. This sequence may be a read error, since a much larger clone differs from it by one base. CDR3 DNA sequence: TGCGCCAGCAGCCAAGAATGGGGGAACAATGAGCAGTACTTC. Translated: CASSQEWGNNEQYF. This sequence joins TRBV4-1 and TRBJ2-5; D may correspond to TRBD1 or TRBD2 (5 bases each). The CDR3 sequence is 14 residues long. V was pared by 0 bases and J by 11 bases, with 16 bases between. Germline V gene sequence: CDR1 MGHRA, CDR2 YSYEKL.

In its sample, this clonotype was seen many times. The chain is built from TRBV20-1 and TRBJ2-7; TRBD2 matches at 9 bases. Unmatched junction bases numbered 7, after V lost 7 bases and J lost 3 bases. This CDR3 is 13 amino acids long. Germline V gene lookup returns CDR1 DFQATT and CDR2 SNEGSKA (reference sequence). In nucleotides, the CDR3 is TGCAGTGGACAGGGACTAGCTGTCTACGAGCAGTACTTC. It translates to CSGQGLAVYEQYF.

CDR3 region: CASKSGGGGKQYF. The DNA of the CDR3 is TGTGCCAGCAAAAGTGGAGGCGGGGGGAAGCAGTATTTT. V and J are TRBV6-2 or TRBV6-3 and TRBJ2-3, with 8 bases lining up with TRBD2. CDR3 length: 13 residues. The trim removed 7 bases at V and 11 bases at J, leaving 11 bases unmatched. The germline V gene has CDR1 MNHEY and CDR2 SVGEGT.